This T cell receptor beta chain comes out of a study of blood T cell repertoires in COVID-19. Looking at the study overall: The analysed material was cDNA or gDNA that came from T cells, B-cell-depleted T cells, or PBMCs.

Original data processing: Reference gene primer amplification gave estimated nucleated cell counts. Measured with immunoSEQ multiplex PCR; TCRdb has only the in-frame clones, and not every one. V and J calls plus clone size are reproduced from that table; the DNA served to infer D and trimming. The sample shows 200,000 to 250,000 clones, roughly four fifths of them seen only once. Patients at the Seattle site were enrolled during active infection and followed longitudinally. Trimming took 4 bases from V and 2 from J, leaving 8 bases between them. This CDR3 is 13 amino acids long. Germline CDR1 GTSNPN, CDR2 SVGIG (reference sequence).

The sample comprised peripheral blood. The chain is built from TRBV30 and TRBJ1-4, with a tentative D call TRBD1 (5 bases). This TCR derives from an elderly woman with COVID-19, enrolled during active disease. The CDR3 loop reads CAWTGRTNEKLFF. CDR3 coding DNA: TGTGCCTGGACAGGGAGGACTAATGAAAAACTGTTTTTT.